Each of the 8 T cell receptor beta chains below was sequenced from the same sample in a study of low-dose radiotherapy and immunotherapy resistance in tumors. The time point: after trial treatment. Treatment: LDRT plus nivolumab, ipilimumab, low-dose cyclophosphamide and aspirin (RACIN trial). With TRAV- and TRBV-specific primers, first-strand cDNA was made, covering the alpha and beta chains. With a V-primer adapter and a constant-region primer, TCRs were amplified for about 20 PCR cycles. TCRdb fed the reads into MiXCR, producing one record per CDR3 protein. The sample lists tens of thousands of distinct CDR3 sequences, 20% to 25% occurring once. The sequenced sample was PBMCs, obtained after low-dose radiotherapy plus immunotherapy. The receptor source for this set is a female donor with ovarian cancer.

On this clonotype itself: This may arise from a read error, as a much more abundant clone is one base away. The rearrangement uses TRBV20-1 and TRBJ1-5; perhaps TRBD1 as D (5 bases). This CDR3 contains 15 residues. V lost 1 base to trimming and J lost 9 bases, with 19 bases between them. Germline V gene lookup returns CDR1 DFQATT and CDR2 SNEGSKA (reference sequence). The CDR3 is CSARGGGGAPRPQHF. The CDR3 nucleotides are TGCAGTGCTAGAGGTGGGGGGGGTGCTCCTCGGCCCCAGCATTTT.

Comments on this clonotype: A single base is all that separates this from a far larger clone, so a read error is likely. The chain couples TRBV1 to TRBJ2-7; no check of the table's D call, TRBD2, against the DNA was made. TRBV1 is assigned pseudogene status. This CDR3 is 15 amino acids long. CDR3: CTSSQDQRYYNEQYF. As DNA, the CDR3 is TGCACCAGCAGCCAAGATCAGCGGTACTACAATGAGCAGTACTTC.

V is TRBV30 and J is TRBJ1-3; 7 nucleotides align to TRBD1. This CDR3 comprises 16 residues. The V gene end was trimmed by 1 base and the J gene end by 2 bases; junction bases not matched to a gene: 8. Germline V lookup: CDR1 GTSNPN, CDR2 SVGIG (reference sequence). CDR3 sequence (DNA): TGTGCCTGGAGTGCTCCCGACAGGGTCACTGGAAACACCATATATTTT. Its translation: CAWSAPDRVTGNTIYF. The whole variable domain, remainder taken from reference TRBV30 and TRBJ1-3, is SQTIHQWPATLVQPVGSPLSLECTVEGTSNPNLYWYRQAAGRGLQLLFYSVGIGQISSEVPQNLSASRPQDRQFILSSKKLLLSDSGFYLCAWSAPDRVTGNTIYFGEGSWLTVV.

This clonotype has just a few counts. The chain links TRBV3-1 to TRBJ2-5; 10 bases map to TRBD2. V gave up 1 base and J gave up 4 bases; unmatched junction bases: 6. The CDR3 loop spans 16 amino acids. Germline lookup yields CDR1 LGHDT and CDR2 YNNKEL (reference sequence). The CDR3: CASSQAGLASVETQYF. DNA of the CDR3: TGTGCCAGCAGCCAAGCGGGACTAGCGTCAGTAGAGACCCAGTACTTC.

This clonotype was counted at least ten times. The chain uses TRBV7-2 and TRBJ2-1, with TRBD1 as a possible D gene (6 bases). This CDR3 region has 15 residues. The ends were cut back, 2 bases at V and 7 bases at J, with 15 bases in the middle. Germline values: CDR1 SGHTA, CDR2 FQGNSA. CDR3 bases: TGTGCCAGCAGCTTAAGGGCAGGGGAGTGGAATGAGCAGTTCTTC. The encoded protein is CASSLRAGEWNEQFF.

This clonotype was detected ten times or more. The DNA for the CDR3 is TGTGCCTGGAGTCTACTAGCGACAGACACAGATACGCAGTATTTT. Protein: CAWSLLATDTDTQYF. The chain recombines TRBV30 with TRBJ2-3; 7 nucleotides match TRBD2. Losses at the gene ends were 2 bases for V and 2 bases for J; bases not matched to a gene: 7. In germline, CDR1 is GTSNPN, CDR2 SVGIG (reference sequence). CDR3 size: 15 residues.

This clonotype has more than one count but fewer than ten. V gene TRBV6-1 combines with J gene TRBJ1-2, with a tentative D call TRBD1 (5 bases). V lost 3 bases, J lost 4 bases, and 9 bases lay in between. From germline, CDR1 is MNHNS and CDR2 SASEGT. This CDR3 contains 13 residues. The CDR3 region has the DNA TGTGCCAGCAGTGATCTTGGGGGCTATGGCTACACCTTC. Protein product: CASSDLGGYGYTF.

The chain is built from TRBV29-1 and TRBJ2-1; 7 positions agree with TRBD1. CDR1 and CDR2 from the germline V gene are SQVTM and ANQGSEA. The CDR3 runs 12 residues. Trimming cost V 6 bases and J 4 bases; bases outside gene matches: 3. In DNA, the CDR3 is TGCAGCGTCCAGACAGGGTACAATGAGCAGTTCTTC. It codes for CSVQTGYNEQFF.